A single sample gave rise to the 9 T cell receptor beta chains below, sequenced in a study of shared clonotypes between healthy human individuals. TCRdb's copy holds only in-frame clones and misses some; the assay was immunoSEQ multiplex PCR. The sample consists of some 1.5 million clones, around 97% of them appearing once. Sequencing was performed on naive CD4+ T cells sorted from blood. Subset here: CD45RA+ positively selected. These receptors all come from a young man in good health.

The rearrangement uses TRBV5-1 and TRBJ2-3, with D perhaps TRBD2 (6 bases). Germline V lookup: CDR1 SGHRS, CDR2 YFSETQ. The CDR3 length is 19 residues. V was shortened by 3 bases and J by 2 bases, with 25 bases between the two germline ends. CDR3: CASSSEGGWSAVHTDTQYF. CDR3 nucleotide sequence: TGCGCCAGCAGCTCGGAGGGTGGTTGGTCTGCCGTACACACAGATACGCAGTATTTT.

V is TRBV5-5 and J is TRBJ1-1; TRBD1 matches 9 bases. The V and J ends lost 0 bases and 1 base, in that order; junction bases with no gene match: 13. This CDR3 comprises 19 residues. CDR1 SGHKS and CDR2 YYEKEE come from the germline V gene (reference sequence). The CDR3 DNA sequence: TGTGCCAGCAGCTTGGTCCGCCGGTTGGGACAGGGAAAGAACACTGAAGCTTTCTTT. Protein sequence: CASSLVRRLGQGKNTEAFF.

The CDR3 DNA reads as TGTGCCAGCAGCTTAGACCGGCAGCCCTATGGCTACACCTTC. It translates to CASSLDRQPYGYTF. The chain is built from TRBV7-9 and TRBJ1-2, with D hard to call. Per germline, CDR1 SEHNR and CDR2 FQNEAQ (reference sequence). The V end was cut by 1 base, the J end by 4 bases, with 10 bases between. The CDR3 sequence is 14 residues long.

In its sample, this clone was seen once. The chain uses TRBV5-1 and TRBJ1-1, with 7 bases that match TRBD1. The CDR3 contains 14 residues. The junction had 4 bases not matched to a gene; V was cut back by 4 bases and J by 1 base. Germline V gene lookup returns CDR1 SGHRS and CDR2 YFSETQ. CDR3 bases: TGCGCCAGCAGCCCGGGACAGAAGAACACTGAAGCTTTCTTT. It specifies CASSPGQKNTEAFF.

J is TRBJ2-7 and V is TRBV10-1, with D perhaps matching TRBD1 (6 bases). Germline loops: CDR1 WNHNN, CDR2 SYGVQD (reference sequence). This CDR3 is built from 16 residues. Trimming removed 6 bases at V and 2 bases at J, with 20 bases between. The CDR3 nucleotides are TGCGCCAGCAGAGCCGCCTACAGGGAATTACCCTACGAGCAGTACTTC. It specifies CASRAAYRELPYEQYF.

The J gene is TRBJ1-1, the V gene TRBV30; no clear D gene. In germline, CDR1 is GTSNPN, CDR2 SVGIG (reference sequence). Trimming cost V 0 bases and J 1 base, with 6 bases left between them. CDR3 length: 13 residues. This CDR3 is CAWSVSENTEAFF. Written as DNA, the CDR3 is TGTGCCTGGAGTGTATCAGAGAACACTGAAGCTTTCTTT.

The V and J genes are TRBV4-2 and TRBJ2-7; 15 nucleotides align to TRBD2. From germline, CDR1 is LGHNA and CDR2 YNFKEQ. V lost 1 base and J lost 2; bases outside the gene matches: 9. There are 19 residues in the CDR3. CDR3 sequence (DNA): TGTGCCAGCAGCCAAGGGACGGGACTAGCGGGAGGTTATACCTACGAGCAGTACTTC. This codes for CASSQGTGLAGGYTYEQYF.

The rearrangement joins TRBV9 to TRBJ2-5, with 8 positions matching TRBD2. This CDR3 spans 17 amino acids. The germline V gene encodes CDR1 SGDLS and CDR2 YYNGEE. V lost 0 bases to trimming and J lost 5 bases; unmatched junction nucleotides: 12. Here the CDR3 DNA reads TGTGCCAGCAGCGTAGGATCCAGCGGGGGACGTTGGGAGACCCAGTACTTC. Amino acid sequence: CASSVGSSGGRWETQYF. Full variable domain (remainder filled in from reference TRBV9 and TRBJ2-5): DSGVTQTPKHLITATGQRVTLRCSPRSGDLSVYWYQQSLDQGLQFLIQYYNGEERAKGNILERFSAQQFPDLHSELNLSSLELGDSALYFCASSVGSSGGRWETQYFGPGTRLLVL.

Remarks on this clone: This CDR3 is also generated by other DNA sequences in the sample. V gene TRBV9 combines with J gene TRBJ2-1; TRBD2 aligns across 7 bases. V lost 2 bases, J lost 5 bases, and 4 bases stayed unmatched. This CDR3 is 14 amino acids long. Germline CDR1 reads SGDLS; CDR2 reads YYNGEE. CDR3 DNA sequence: TGTGCCAGCAGCGTGGGGGGGAATAACAATGAGCAGTTCTTC. It specifies CASSVGGNNNEQFF. Full variable domain (rest looked up from reference TRBV9 and TRBJ2-1): DSGVTQTPKHLITATGQRVTLRCSPRSGDLSVYWYQQSLDQGLQFLIQYYNGEERAKGNILERFSAQQFPDLHSELNLSSLELGDSALYFCASSVGGNNNEQFFGPGTRLTVL.